One sample yielded the 13 T cell receptor beta chains listed below, sequenced in a study of blood T cells in healthy people across ages. Primers used in a second PCR of roughly 7 to 12 cycles were a sample-barcoded 5' primer and a J-beta primer mix. MiXCR, run by TCRdb on the 5' RACE reads, gives a single entry per CDR3 protein. This table has almost 1 million distinct CDR3 sequences, roughly 47% appearing once. Sequencing used blood. The receptors were sampled from a woman aged 55-69 years in good health.

The rearrangement links TRBV20-1 to TRBJ2-7; 11 bases agree with TRBD2. Germline V CDR1 and CDR2: DFQATT, SNEGSKA (reference sequence). The CDR3 length is 14 residues. The V gene end was trimmed by 8 bases and the J gene end by 1 base; junction bases not matched to a gene: 7. This CDR3 reads CSYTTSGDSYEQYF. The CDR3 region has the DNA TGCAGTTATACGACTAGCGGGGATTCCTACGAGCAGTACTTC.

The rearrangement joins TRBV28 to TRBJ2-1, with 7 bases matching TRBD2. This CDR3 spans 19 amino acids. Germline loops: CDR1 MDHEN, CDR2 SYDVKM. With V trimmed by 2 bases and J by 8 bases, 21 bases remained unmatched. The CDR3 DNA is TGTGCCAGCAGTTTAGGGGAGGGTCTAGCGGCCATGGGGTACGATGAGCAGTTCTTC. Protein: CASSLGEGLAAMGYDEQFF.

The CDR3 is CASRRRSPVGNSPLHF. CDR3 DNA: TGTGCCAGCAGACGCAGGTCTCCGGTAGGAAATTCACCCCTCCACTTT. The rearrangement joins TRBV2 to TRBJ1-6; D unclear. The CDR3 length is 16 residues. V was clipped by 6 bases and J by 7 bases, with 19 bases between them. Germline V CDR1 and CDR2: SNHLY, FYNNEI.

This clonotype was counted a few times. This chain uses TRBV5-5 with TRBJ2-4; possibly TRBD1 or TRBD2 for D (5 bases each). The tail of the sequence fits TRBJ2-7 better, so the J call may be wrong. This CDR3 has 16 residues. Germline V lookup: CDR1 SGHKS, CDR2 YYEKEE (reference sequence). This CDR3 is CASSLGSAGTLLEQYF. For the CDR3, the DNA is TGTGCCAGCAGCTTAGGTTCGGCAGGGACCCTCCTCGAGCAGTACTTC.

The chain has TRBV29-1 and TRBJ2-3; D tentatively fits TRBD1 or TRBD2 (5 bases each). Per the germline V gene, CDR1 is SQVTM and CDR2 is ANQGSEA. CDR3 size: 14 residues. V was pared by 2 bases and J by 6 bases, with 15 bases between. CDR3 nucleotides: TGCAGCGTTGAAACCGGGACCCCCGTGGATACGCAGTATTTT. Protein product: CSVETGTPVDTQYF.

The chain has TRBV7-9 and TRBJ2-4; D may be TRBD2 (6 bases). The assigned J gene may be wrong: the sequence end matches TRBJ2-7 better. From germline, CDR1 is SEHNR and CDR2 FQNEAQ (reference sequence). CDR3 length: 14 amino acids. This CDR3 is CASSLVGGFDEQYF. In DNA, the CDR3 is TGTGCCAGCAGCTTAGTCGGGGGTTTTGACGAGCAGTACTTC.

This clonotype appeared a few times. The gene calls are TRBV7-9 and TRBJ2-7, with 11 bases lining up with TRBD2. The better agreement between TRBJ2-5 and the DNA end casts doubt on the J call. CDR3 length: 14 residues. CDR1 is SEHNR and CDR2 is FQNEAQ in the germline V gene (reference sequence). CDR3 protein: CASSYGLAGETQYF. CDR3 DNA: TGTGCCAGCAGCTACGGACTAGCGGGAGAGACCCAGTACTTC.

J is TRBJ2-1 and V is TRBV20-1, with 10 bases lining up with TRBD2. Trimming cost V 1 base and J 6 bases; bases outside gene matches: 6. CDR1 and CDR2 (germline): DFQATT, SNEGSKA (reference sequence). The CDR3 totals 15 residues. For the CDR3, the DNA is TGCAGTGCTAGAGGATGGAGCGGGAGGGGCAATGAGCAGTTCTTC. It is translated as CSARGWSGRGNEQFF.

This sequence joins TRBV4-1 and TRBJ2-1, with a weak D call TRBD2 (6 bases). The V end was cut by 4 bases, the J end by 0 bases, with 19 bases between. The germline V gene has CDR1 MGHRA and CDR2 YSYEKL. The CDR3 is 18 residues long. For the CDR3, the DNA is TGCGCCAGCAGCCCGCTTGGGGAGGCGGGCCGCTCCTACAATGAGCAGTTCTTC. This sequence encodes CASSPLGEAGRSYNEQFF.

This clonotype occurred a few times. The V call is TRBV25-1, the J call TRBJ1-2; the D gene is possibly TRBD1 (5 bases). Germline V gene lookup returns CDR1 MGHDK and CDR2 SYGVNS. The ends were cut back, 7 bases at V and 5 bases at J, with 20 bases in the middle. The CDR3 is 15 residues long. This CDR3 is CASTRGDRLLYGYTF. In DNA, the CDR3 is TGTGCCAGCACACGGGGGGACCGCCTCCTATATGGCTACACCTTC.

This clonotype turned up a few times. The CDR3 loop is CASSQDPRSGSTDTQYF. CDR3 nucleotide sequence: TGTGCCAGCAGCCAAGATCCGCGTAGCGGGAGCACAGATACGCAGTATTTT. The gene calls are TRBV3-1 and TRBJ2-3, with 7 nucleotides matching TRBD2. Trimming removed 0 bases from V and 0 bases from J; junction bases left unmatched: 6. Germline CDR1 and CDR2: LGHDT and YNNKEL (reference sequence). There are 17 residues in the CDR3.

V usage is TRBV28 and J usage is TRBJ2-3; D is possibly TRBD1 (5 bases). The germline V gene has CDR1 MDHEN and CDR2 SYDVKM. V was cut by 7 bases and J by 5 bases, with 13 bases left in between. The CDR3 extends over 13 amino acids. Here the CDR3 DNA reads TGTGCCAGCAACAGCAGGGTCAAAGATACGCAGTATTTT. It encodes CASNSRVKDTQYF.

The rearrangement uses TRBV28 and TRBJ2-3; possibly TRBD2 for D (6 bases). Germline CDR1 MDHEN, CDR2 SYDVKM. The V gene lost 9 bases and the J gene lost 4 bases, with 20 bases spanning the gap. The CDR3 has 15 residues. The DNA for the CDR3 is TGTGCCAGTCGTAGGTGGGAGGTCGAGTCAGATACGCAGTATTTT. As protein: CASRRWEVESDTQYF.